This T cell receptor (beta chain) originates from a study of human T cells and chemical hapten exposure. In TCRdb, the RACE reads were re-called with MiXCR into one record per CDR3 protein. Of some 400,000 distinct CDR3 sequences detected, 4.8% appear once; the ten largest clones hold approximately 2.1%. The V gene lost 4 bases and the J gene lost 5 bases, with 17 bases spanning the gap. The CDR3 is made up of 15 amino acids. The germline gives CDR1 SGHKS, CDR2 YYEKEE (reference sequence). This clonotype was seen repeatedly, ten times or more. Documented time point: patch test 1, 2 weeks after DPC sensitization. Treatment defined: therapeutic diphenylcyclopropenone sensitization with weekly scalp DPC.

The chain is built from TRBV5-5 and TRBJ2-3; a weak D match, TRBD2 (5 bases). This receptor was identified in a woman aged 45 to 65 with alopecia areata. Some clones in this sample may be carry-over from other donors' samples. The sequencing here drew on whole blood, taken in connection with sensitization to the hapten diphenylcyclopropenone (DPC). CDR3 bases: TGTGCCAGCAGCCCCCCTAGCAGATTGAAAGATACGCAGTATTTT. Protein: CASSPPSRLKDTQYF.